These T cell receptor beta chains were read from a single sample in a study of blood T cell repertoires in COVID-19. The table came from immunoSEQ multiplex PCR; TCRdb's copy has only in-frame clones and leaves some out. The sample includes 77,000 or so clones, more than 60% of them seen just once. Sequencing was done on a sample of peripheral blood. These receptors came from a woman older than 75 with active or convalescent COVID-19. The CDR3 runs from the conserved cysteine through the conserved F or W. The D gene is left open where the match is weak. Size is stated for part of the rows, as once, few or many counts, or as a class when the clone is expanded.

v_gene	abundance	j_gene	d_gene	CDR3aa	CDR3nt
TRBV7-2	NA	TRBJ2-7	NA	CASSSPDRPPYEQYF	TGTGCCAGCAGCTCCCCGGACAGACCCCCCTACGAGCAGTACTTC
TRBV21-1	NA	TRBJ1-1	NA	CASSNRPGTGVTEAFF	TGTGCCAGCAGCAACCGTCCCGGGACAGGGGTCACTGAAGCTTTCTTT
TRBV14	NA	TRBJ2-5	NA	CASSSQETQYF	TGTGCCAGCAGCTCGCAAGAGACCCAGTACTTC
TRBV10-3	NA	TRBJ2-7	TRBD1	CAISETGGYEQYF	TGTGCCATCAGTGAAACAGGGGGTTACGAGCAGTACTTC
TRBV29-1	NA	TRBJ2-1	TRBD2	CSVDGLAGPGEQFF	TGCAGCGTTGACGGACTAGCGGGGCCTGGGGAGCAGTTCTTC
TRBV30	NA	TRBJ1-4	NA	CAWSLGQNEKLFF	TGTGCCTGGAGCCTAGGACAAAATGAAAAACTGTTTTTT
TRBV9	NA	TRBJ1-6	NA	CASSVEGQAYNSPLHF	TGTGCCAGCAGCGTAGAAGGTCAGGCCTATAATTCACCCCTCCACTTT
TRBV7-2	few	TRBJ1-3	NA	CASSLRTGTGNTIYF	TGTGCCAGCAGCTTACGAACAGGAACTGGAAACACCATATATTTT
TRBV19	NA	TRBJ1-2	TRBD1	CASSSGQANYGYTF	TGTGCCAGTAGTTCCGGACAGGCTAACTATGGCTACACCTTC
TRBV2	NA	TRBJ2-5	NA	CASSSQRAGAAGDQYF	TGTGCCAGCAGTTCTCAGAGGGCAGGGGCCGCGGGAGACCAGTACTTC
TRBV7-2	NA	TRBJ2-2	NA	CASSLEPQERELFF	TGTGCCAGCAGCTTAGAACCACAGGAACGGGAGCTGTTTTTT
TRBV7-2	NA	TRBJ2-1	TRBD2	CASSLGGLAYEQFF	TGTGCCAGCAGCTTAGGGGGACTAGCGTATGAGCAGTTCTTC
TRBV7-9	NA	TRBJ1-1	TRBD1	CASSPRQGENTEAFF	TGTGCCAGCAGCCCGAGACAGGGGGAGAACACTGAAGCTTTCTTT
TRBV9	few	TRBJ2-2	NA	CASSEWGEQGGELFF	TGTGCCAGCAGCGAATGGGGCGAACAAGGCGGGGAGCTGTTTTTT
TRBV7-9	few	TRBJ2-7	NA	CASSQQAGQNYEQYF	TGTGCCAGCAGTCAGCAGGCAGGGCAGAACTACGAGCAGTACTTC
TRBV12-5	once	TRBJ2-1	NA	CASGSDPGALLRNEQFF	TGTGCTAGTGGTTCGGATCCTGGGGCCCTGCTGAGGAATGAGCAGTTCTTC
TRBV28	NA	TRBJ1-6	NA	CASRRGGNSPLHF	TGTGCCAGCAGGCGGGGGGGGAATTCACCCCTCCACTTT